This T cell receptor (beta chain) was captured by sequencing in a study of cytomegalovirus exposure and HLA in healthy donors. With 60 Vbeta and 13 Jbeta primers, the PCR was carried out. Profiled with immunoSEQ multiplex PCR; TCRdb holds only in-frame clones, not every one. The sample includes about 89,000 clones, over 60% of them seen just once. Germline lookup yields CDR1 SGHAT and CDR2 FQNNGV. The CDR3 is 13 amino acids. The V end lost 2 bases, the J end lost 4 bases, and 8 bases lay between the germline ends. This receptor was obtained from a man in his thirties or forties in good health and CMV-seronegative. The chain has TRBV11-2 and TRBJ2-5; D call uncertain. The sample comprised PBMCs. CDR3 DNA: TGTGCCAGCAGCTTAATATCAGGAGAGACCCAGTACTTC. Protein product: CASSLISGETQYF.